This TCR beta chain is from a study of regulatory T cells in long-lasting Graves disease. Overall study results and limits: Thyroid tissue went unstudied; only peripheral blood was examined.

With iRepertoire HTBI primers and Arm-PCR of CDR3 regions, TCR beta libraries were built. TCRdb redid the calling of the multiplex PCR reads with MiXCR, one entry per CDR3 protein. The sample carries about 460,000 distinct CDR3 sequences, less than 25% recorded once. The time point: persistent/refractory GD, antithyroid drugs over 5 years with positive TRAb. After RNA was extracted from PBMCs, the TCR library was made from it. Graves' disease diagnosis was established per American Thyroid Association guidelines. Ten or more counts support this clonotype. Its antigen is as yet unknown. Sequencing used peripheral blood mononuclear cells (PBMCs), obtained when the disease was refractory, from a patient treated with antithyroid drugs. The sequence derives from a female donor with Graves disease.

CDR3 DNA: TGTGCCAGCAGTTTGACAGGGAATGGGGCCAACGTCCTGACTTTC. Translated: CASSLTGNGANVLTF. This rearrangement joins TRBV6-2 or TRBV6-3 to TRBJ2-6; 7 bases map to TRBD1. The CDR3 is 15 amino acids. With V trimmed by 4 bases and J by 3 bases, 3 bases remained unmatched. Germline CDR1 reads MNHEY; CDR2 reads SVGEGT.